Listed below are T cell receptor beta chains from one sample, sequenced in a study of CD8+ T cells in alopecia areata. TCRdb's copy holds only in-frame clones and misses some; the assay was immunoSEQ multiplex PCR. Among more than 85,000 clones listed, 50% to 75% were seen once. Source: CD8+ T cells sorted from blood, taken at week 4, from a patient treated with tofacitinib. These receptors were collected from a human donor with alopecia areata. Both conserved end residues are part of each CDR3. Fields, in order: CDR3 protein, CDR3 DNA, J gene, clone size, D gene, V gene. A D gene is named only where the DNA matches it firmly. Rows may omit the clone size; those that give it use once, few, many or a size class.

CASSQELTLTNYGYTF	TGCGCCAGCAGCCAAGAACTGACGCTTACTAACTATGGCTACACCTTC	TRBJ1-2	.	.	TRBV4-3
CASSGQGAYDEQYF	TGCGCCAGCAGTGGACAGGGGGCCTACGACGAGCAGTACTTC	TRBJ2-7	.	TRBD1	TRBV4-1
CASSFVQPNTGELFF	TGTGCCAGCAGCTTTGTGCAGCCGAACACCGGGGAGCTGTTTTTT	TRBJ2-2	.	.	TRBV7-9
CASSQTTPYSGHHGYTF	TGCGCCAGCAGTCAAACAACCCCTTATTCGGGACACCATGGCTACACCTTC	TRBJ1-2	few	.	TRBV23-1
CAISEIQGGPNEQFF	TGTGCCATCAGTGAGATTCAGGGTGGACCCAATGAGCAGTTCTTC	TRBJ2-1	few	.	TRBV10-3
CTSSLSLATDTQYF	TGCACCAGCAGCCTATCACTAGCAACAGATACGCAGTATTTT	TRBJ2-3	.	.	TRBV1
CASSYGTGTYEQYF	TGTGCCAGCAGTTACGGGACAGGGACCTACGAGCAGTACTTC	TRBJ2-7	.	TRBD1	TRBV6-5
CSVEVQGYGTDTQYF	TGCAGCGTTGAAGTTCAGGGGTACGGCACAGATACGCAGTATTTT	TRBJ2-3	few	.	TRBV29-1
CASSQDEAGGWGGNTIYF	TGCGCCAGCAGCCAAGATGAGGCAGGGGGCTGGGGAGGAAACACCATATATTTT	TRBJ1-3	.	TRBD1	TRBV4-3
CAWRQGLEEQYF	TGTGCCTGGAGACAGGGGTTAGAGGAGCAGTACTTC	TRBJ2-7	.	TRBD1	TRBV30
CASSYRQGADGYTF	TGCGCCAGCAGCTACCGACAGGGGGCTGATGGCTACACCTTC	TRBJ1-2	.	TRBD1	TRBV5-1
CAWSEGTSSEQFF	TGTGCCTGGAGTGAAGGGACTAGCAGTGAGCAGTTCTTC	TRBJ2-1	few	TRBD2	TRBV30
CSVELLAGYTDTQYF	TGCAGCGTTGAATTGCTAGCGGGGTACACAGATACGCAGTATTTT	TRBJ2-3	.	TRBD2	TRBV29-1
CASSLVGGLGVSGELFF	TGTGCCAGCAGCTTAGTCGGGGGGCTCGGAGTCTCCGGGGAGCTGTTTTTT	TRBJ2-2	.	.	TRBV7-8
CASSQDSPSYNEQFF	TGCGCCAGCAGCCAAGACTCGCCTTCCTACAATGAGCAGTTCTTC	TRBJ2-1	.	.	TRBV4-3
CAWSAGTGVDQPQHF	TGTGCCTGGAGTGCCGGGACAGGGGTAGATCAGCCCCAGCATTTT	TRBJ1-5	.	TRBD1	TRBV30
CSVEDIIFPSGANVLTF	TGCAGCGTGGAGGATATTATATTTCCCTCTGGGGCCAACGTCCTGACTTTC	TRBJ2-6	.	.	TRBV29-1
CAWSPQVNTEAFF	TGTGCCTGGAGTCCCCAAGTCAACACTGAAGCTTTCTTT	TRBJ1-1	.	.	TRBV30
CASSEGLAGYSYEQYF	TGTGCCAGCAGCGAGGGACTAGCGGGATATTCCTACGAGCAGTACTTC	TRBJ2-7	.	TRBD2	TRBV9
CASSAPSGWETQYF	TGTGCCAGCAGCGCTCCATCTGGCTGGGAGACCCAGTACTTC	TRBJ2-5	.	.	TRBV9
CAWSTTLNRGGQPQHF	TGTGCCTGGAGTACTACATTGAACAGGGGCGGCCAGCCCCAGCATTTT	TRBJ1-5	.	TRBD1	TRBV30
CAWRSGTGDTEAFF	TGTGCCTGGAGATCCGGGACAGGGGACACTGAAGCTTTCTTT	TRBJ1-1	.	TRBD1	TRBV30
CASSPSGSTYEQYF	TGTGCCAGCAGTCCGAGCGGGAGTACCTACGAGCAGTACTTC	TRBJ2-7	.	TRBD2	TRBV27
CASSPGQIRNTGELFF	TGTGCCAGCAGCCCCGGTCAGATTCGGAACACCGGGGAGCTGTTTTTT	TRBJ2-2	.	.	TRBV5-4
CSAAGPGTSGTYEQYF	TGCAGCGCCGCGGGCCCCGGGACTAGCGGAACCTACGAGCAGTACTTC	TRBJ2-7	.	TRBD2	TRBV29-1
CASSLGSSSYEQYF	TGTGCCAGCAGCTTAGGATCTAGCTCCTACGAGCAGTACTTC	TRBJ2-7	.	.	TRBV5-6
CASSMDSSYEQYF	TGCGCCAGCAGCATGGACAGTTCCTACGAGCAGTACTTC	TRBJ2-7	.	.	TRBV5-1
CSVELRDRASYEQYF	TGCAGCGTTGAACTCCGGGACAGGGCGTCCTACGAGCAGTACTTC	TRBJ2-7	.	TRBD1	TRBV29-1
CAWRPAVPSGRSSYEQYF	TGTGCCTGGAGGCCCGCCGTGCCTAGCGGGAGGAGCTCCTACGAGCAGTACTTC	TRBJ2-7	.	TRBD2	TRBV30
CASSDNEQFF	TGTGCCAGTAGCGACAATGAGCAGTTCTTC	TRBJ2-1	.	.	TRBV19
CASSEYFNSGDGYTF	TGTGCCAGCAGTGAATATTTTAACTCGGGGGATGGCTACACCTTC	TRBJ1-2	.	.	TRBV25-1
CASSVGGGPAVETQYF	TGTGCCAGCAGTGTTGGGGGAGGCCCAGCGGTAGAGACCCAGTACTTC	TRBJ2-5	.	.	TRBV25-1
CASTLADSHSGANVLTF	TGTGCCAGCACCCTAGCGGACTCTCACTCTGGGGCCAACGTCCTGACTTTC	TRBJ2-6	few	TRBD2	TRBV5-4
CASSPDGGGTIYF	TGTGCCAGCAGCCCCGACGGGGGAGGCACCATATATTTT	TRBJ1-3	.	.	TRBV9
CASRFGGYTF	TGCGCCAGCAGGTTTGGCGGCTACACCTTC	TRBJ1-2	few	.	TRBV5-1
CASSDPLGQGRPQHF	TGTGCCAGCAGTGATCCCTTGGGACAGGGGAGACCCCAGCATTTT	TRBJ1-5	once	TRBD1	TRBV2
CASSPAYIYGYTF	TGCGCCAGCAGCCCGGCTTACATCTATGGCTACACCTTC	TRBJ1-2	few	.	TRBV5-1
CASSLGNTIYF	TGTGCCAGCAGTTTGGGAAACACCATATATTTT	TRBJ1-3	.	.	TRBV28
CASSPLRGRAGYTF	TGCGCCAGCAGCCCCCTCAGGGGTAGAGCTGGCTACACCTTC	TRBJ1-2	.	.	TRBV5-1
CASSQVGSNTGELFF	TGCGCCAGCAGCCAAGTTGGCTCGAACACCGGGGAGCTGTTTTTT	TRBJ2-2	.	.	TRBV4-1
CASSLAYGGVTEAFF	TGTGCCAGCAGCTTAGCCTACGGGGGAGTCACTGAAGCTTTCTTT	TRBJ1-1	few	.	TRBV7-9
CASSQDGSSGANVLTF	TGCGCCAGCAGCCAAGATGGCAGCTCTGGGGCCAACGTCCTGACTTTC	TRBJ2-6	.	.	TRBV4-3
CASSVEGGTEAFF	TGTGCCAGCAGCGTAGAGGGAGGTACTGAAGCTTTCTTT	TRBJ1-1	.	.	TRBV9
CASSLGGASYGYTF	TGTGCCAGCAGCTTAGGAGGGGCCTCCTATGGCTACACCTTC	TRBJ1-2	.	.	TRBV13
CASSFPSAGNEQFF	TGTGCCAGCAGTTTCCCTAGCGCGGGGAATGAGCAGTTCTTC	TRBJ2-1	once	.	TRBV27
CASSSHPDRGVGNEQYF	TGTGCCAGCAGCTCCCACCCAGACAGGGGGGTCGGGAACGAGCAGTACTTC	TRBJ2-7	once	TRBD1	TRBV7-8
CASSILHTSTHEQYF	TGTGCCAGTAGTATACTACATACTAGTACCCACGAGCAGTACTTC	TRBJ2-7	few	.	TRBV19
CAWKGVSYEQYF	TGTGCCTGGAAAGGGGTCTCCTACGAGCAGTACTTC	TRBJ2-7	few	.	TRBV30
CSVEGESDSFEAFF	TGCAGCGTTGAAGGGGAATCGGACAGTTTTGAAGCTTTCTTT	TRBJ1-1	.	.	TRBV29-1
CASSPATSTDTQYF	TGTGCCAGCAGTCCCGCGACTAGCACAGATACGCAGTATTTT	TRBJ2-3	.	.	TRBV27